Below are 32 T cell receptor beta chains sequenced from a single sample in a study of shared clonotypes between healthy human individuals. Data came from immunoSEQ multiplex PCR; TCRdb stores just in-frame clones and leaves some out. The profile covers around 2.5 million clones, with 93% appearing a single time and about 0.34% taken by the ten largest. The sequenced sample consisted of naive CD4+ T cells from PBMCs. The subset: CD45RA+ positively selected. These receptor sequences come from a man aged 18-30 years in good health. Some clones in this sample may be carry-over from other donors' samples.

The chain employs TRBV6-6 and TRBJ2-2, with D unresolved. The CDR3 extends over 16 amino acids. Trimming took 5 bases from V and 3 from J, leaving 16 bases between them. Germline CDR1 reads MNHNY; CDR2 reads SVGAGI (reference sequence). This chain's CDR3 is CASSRLGGQDTGELFF. In nucleotides, the CDR3 is TGTGCCAGCAGTCGGCTTGGCGGCCAGGACACCGGGGAGCTGTTTTTT.

The V and J genes are TRBV13 and TRBJ2-7, with 9 bases matching TRBD1. The trim removed 4 bases at V and 3 bases at J, leaving 4 bases unmatched. This CDR3 has 14 residues. Per the germline V gene, CDR1 is PRHDT and CDR2 is FYEKMQ (reference sequence). The CDR3 nucleotides read TGTGCCAGCAGCTACCCGGGACAGGGCTACGAGCAGTACTTC. Its protein is CASSYPGQGYEQYF.

The chain joins TRBV30 to TRBJ2-5; possible D gene TRBD1, 6 bases. Trimming left V 1 base short and J 4 bases short, with 16 bases between. This CDR3 contains 15 residues. Germline lookup yields CDR1 GTSNPN and CDR2 SVGIG (reference sequence). Here the CDR3 DNA reads TGTGCCTGGAGTGGGGGACACCGAATCGCAGAGACCCAGTACTTC. The encoded protein is CAWSGGHRIAETQYF.

The rearrangement uses TRBV28 and TRBJ1-3, with D tentatively TRBD1 (6 bases). Per germline, CDR1 MDHEN and CDR2 SYDVKM. Trimming removed 5 bases at V and 7 bases at J, with 18 bases between. The CDR3 spans 15 residues. The DNA of the CDR3 is TGTGCCAGCAGTGCACCAGGGGACGGCGGGAACACCATATATTTT. It is translated as CASSAPGDGGNTIYF.

The J gene is TRBJ2-1, the V gene TRBV27, with TRBD2 as a possible D gene (5 bases). The CDR3 contains 12 residues. V shed 6 bases and J shed 8 bases, with 11 bases lying between them. CDR1 is MNHEY, CDR2 SMNVEV, per germline (reference sequence). The CDR3 spells CASSSTMHEQFF. DNA for the CDR3: TGTGCCAGCAGCTCGACTATGCATGAGCAGTTCTTC.

This clone turned up a few times. The V and J genes are TRBV28 and TRBJ1-2; no clear D gene. CDR3 length equals 13 residues. The germline V gene has CDR1 MDHEN and CDR2 SYDVKM. Trimming took 2 bases from V and 6 from J, leaving 10 bases between them. The CDR3 loop is CASSLAQANGYTF. The CDR3 DNA sequence: TGTGCCAGCAGTTTAGCGCAGGCCAATGGCTACACCTTC.

V is TRBV6-1 and J is TRBJ2-2; 10 nucleotides line up with TRBD1. Germline CDR1 is MNHNS and CDR2 is SASEGT. The junction had 3 bases not matched to a gene; V was cut back by 6 bases and J by 5 bases. The CDR3 runs 14 residues. The CDR3 is CASRRDRGTGELFF. DNA for the CDR3: TGTGCCAGCAGGAGGGACAGGGGAACCGGGGAGCTGTTTTTT.

The CDR3 DNA follows: TGTGCCAGCAGTTACTCGAGGACAGATGGAAACACCATATATTTT. Residues: CASSYSRTDGNTIYF. This chain joins TRBV6-5 and TRBJ1-3, with a weak D call TRBD1 (6 bases). The V end lost 0 bases, the J end lost 3 bases, and 9 bases lay between the germline ends. The length of the CDR3 is 15 residues. Germline assignment: CDR1 MNHEY and CDR2 SVGAGI.

This clone was observed once. The chain is built from TRBV10-3 and TRBJ2-5, with 9 positions matching TRBD1. The CDR3 length is 14 residues. Germline assignment: CDR1 ENHRY and CDR2 SYGVKD. V lost 6 bases and J lost 4; bases outside the gene matches: 6. In DNA, the CDR3 is TGTGCCATCAGAAGGACAGGGGACGCAGAGACCCAGTACTTC. It is translated as CAIRRTGDAETQYF.

V and J are TRBV6-5 and TRBJ1-2; D unclear. The CDR3 is 13 amino acids. V dropped 8 bases and J dropped 8 bases, with 18 bases sitting between them. CDR1 and CDR2 (germline): MNHEY, SVGAGI. The CDR3 nucleotides are TGTGCCAGCGGCCAGATCAGCCTTAAGGGCTACACCTTC. Translating it yields CASGQISLKGYTF.

To note about this clone: Other DNA sequences in this specimen translate into the identical CDR3. This chain links TRBV7-9 with TRBJ1-1, with TRBD1 as a possible D gene (6 bases). Germline loops: CDR1 SEHNR, CDR2 FQNEAQ (reference sequence). V was pared by 2 bases and J by 3 bases, with 7 bases between. The CDR3 covers 13 residues. CDR3 sequence (DNA): TGTGCCAGCAGCTTAAGGGGGGACACTGAAGCTTTCTTT. Its translation is CASSLRGDTEAFF.

This chain joins TRBV4-2 and TRBJ2-7; D tentatively reads TRBD1 or TRBD2 (5 bases each). The ends were cut back, 0 bases at V and 2 bases at J, with 11 bases in the middle. Germline V gene lookup returns CDR1 LGHNA and CDR2 YNFKEQ. The CDR3 covers 15 residues. The CDR3 coding sequence is TGTGCCAGCAGCCAAGATGTAGGGGACCCCTACGAGCAGTACTTC. Protein product: CASSQDVGDPYEQYF.

This chain links TRBV30 with TRBJ2-3, with TRBD1 identical over 7 bases. J gave up 6 bases and V 0 bases, and 15 bases lay outside the gene matches. This CDR3 contains 17 residues. Per the germline V gene, CDR1 is GTSNPN and CDR2 is SVGIG (reference sequence). The CDR3 loop is CAWSVRGWDSKRDTQYF. CDR3 bases: TGTGCCTGGAGTGTACGAGGTTGGGACAGTAAGAGGGATACGCAGTATTTT.

V is TRBV7-9 and J is TRBJ2-3, with 11 bases that match TRBD2. The CDR3 covers 16 residues. The V gene's germline CDR1 is SEHNR and CDR2 FQNEAQ (reference sequence). The V gene end was trimmed by 5 bases and the J gene end by 6 bases; junction bases not matched to a gene: 10. CDR3 sequence reads: CASSLGLAEEVDTQYF. As DNA, the CDR3 is TGTGCCAGCAGCCTGGGACTAGCGGAAGAAGTGGATACGCAGTATTTT.

The CDR3: CASSEKLGVGGTEAFF. The CDR3 DNA sequence: TGTGCCAGCAGTGAAAAATTGGGGGTTGGGGGCACTGAAGCTTTCTTT. The chain employs TRBV6-1 and TRBJ1-1, with D maybe TRBD1 (5 bases). Germline V gene data show CDR1 as MNHNS and CDR2 as SASEGT. The CDR3 is 16 residues long. Trimming cost V 2 bases and J 4 bases, with 17 bases left between them.

The chain recombines TRBV7-8 with TRBJ2-5; D gene unclear. Trimming pared 11 bases from V and 1 base from J, leaving 17 bases between. In germline, CDR1 is SGHVS, CDR2 FQNEAQ. This CDR3 has 14 residues. In DNA form, the CDR3 reads TGTGCCTCAAACGGACGGCAGCTCCAAGAGACCCAGTACTTC. Translated, it gives CASNGRQLQETQYF.

The table lists this clone with a few counts. The V gene is TRBV6-5, the J gene TRBJ1-5; D is possibly TRBD1 (6 bases). The CDR3 runs 14 residues. Trimming removed 6 bases from V and 5 bases from J, with 14 bases in between. Germline-derived CDR1 and CDR2 are MNHEY and SVGAGI. The CDR3 protein is CASRPTGRDQPQHF. CDR3 DNA: TGTGCCAGCAGGCCAACAGGGAGGGATCAGCCCCAGCATTTT.

The chain combines TRBV19 with TRBJ2-3; D might be TRBD1 (6 bases). Trimming shortened V by 5 bases and J by 7 bases, and 16 bases separated the two germline ends. The germline gives CDR1 LNHDA, CDR2 SQIVND (reference sequence). The CDR3 runs to 14 residues. The CDR3 DNA reads as TGTGCCAGTAGTGCCGGACAGCAAGTGTATACGCAGTATTTT. This encodes CASSAGQQVYTQYF.

The chain recombines TRBV28 with TRBJ1-1; TRBD1 matches 9 bases. The CDR3 runs 15 residues. From germline, CDR1 is MDHEN and CDR2 SYDVKM. V lost 2 bases and J lost 4; bases outside the gene matches: 5. Written as DNA, the CDR3 is TGTGCCAGCAGTTTACAAGGACAGGGGAGCACTGAAGCTTTCTTT. Encoded protein: CASSLQGQGSTEAFF.

The chain employs TRBV6-6 and TRBJ2-5; no clear D gene. Per germline, CDR1 MNHNY and CDR2 SVGAGI (reference sequence). V was cut by 2 bases and J by 5 bases, with 9 bases left in between. The CDR3 has 13 residues. CDR3 in amino acids: CASSYPPGETQYF. In DNA, the CDR3 is TGTGCCAGCAGTTACCCCCCGGGTGAGACCCAGTACTTC.

The chain has TRBV28 and TRBJ2-5; D uncertain. Germline values: CDR1 MDHEN, CDR2 SYDVKM. This CDR3 is built from 14 residues. The V end was cut by 7 bases, the J end by 5 bases, with 17 bases between. CDR3 sequence (DNA): TGTGCCAGCACCCTCCCGGAATTAGGGGAGACCCAGTACTTC. Translation: CASTLPELGETQYF.

The chain joins TRBV7-8 to TRBJ2-3; 10 positions agree with TRBD2. Per the germline V gene, CDR1 is SGHVS and CDR2 is FQNEAQ. V was clipped by 5 bases and J by 4 bases; unmatched bases: 12. The CDR3 extends over 17 amino acids. The CDR3: CASSPGRTSGDPDTQYF. The CDR3 region has the DNA TGTGCCAGCAGCCCCGGACGAACTAGCGGGGACCCAGATACGCAGTATTTT.

The J gene is TRBJ1-2, the V gene TRBV7-2; D remains unclear. CDR3 length equals 14 residues. Deletions cut 8 bases from V and 8 bases from J, with 21 bases between. CDR1 and CDR2 (germline): SGHTA, FQGNSA. The CDR3 coding sequence is TGTGCCAGCGATCCGGCAGCCCGTGCATCCGGCTACACCTTC. Encoded protein: CASDPAARASGYTF.

This chain connects TRBV5-1 to TRBJ1-1, with TRBD1 as a possible D gene (5 bases). The V gene's germline CDR1 is SGHRS and CDR2 YFSETQ. Trimming pared 0 bases from V and 1 base from J, leaving 13 bases between. The CDR3 spans 16 residues. The CDR3 is CASSLAPGPQNTEAFF. CDR3 in DNA: TGCGCCAGCAGCTTGGCGCCAGGGCCCCAGAACACTGAAGCTTTCTTT. Variable domain in full (rest from reference TRBV5-1 and TRBJ1-1): KAGVTQTPRYLIKTRGQQVTLSCSPISGHRSVSWYQQTPGQGLQFLFEYFSETQRNKGNFPGRFSGRQFSNSRSEMNVSTLELGDSALYLCASSLAPGPQNTEAFFGQGTRLTVV.

The chain is built from TRBV5-1 and TRBJ2-1; 7 bases match TRBD2. V trimming: 4 bases; J trimming: 10 bases; junction bases outside the gene matches: 14. Germline values: CDR1 SGHRS, CDR2 YFSETQ. The CDR3 contains 15 residues. This CDR3 is CASSIHREVQGEQFF. For the CDR3, the DNA is TGCGCCAGCAGCATACACCGGGAGGTGCAAGGAGAGCAGTTCTTC. Looking up the rest from reference TRBV5-1 and TRBJ2-1 gives the full variable domain: KAGVTQTPRYLIKTRGQQVTLSCSPISGHRSVSWYQQTPGQGLQFLFEYFSETQRNKGNFPGRFSGRQFSNSRSEMNVSTLELGDSALYLCASSIHREVQGEQFFGPGTRLTVL.

The chain recombines TRBV5-1 with TRBJ2-4; TRBD2 is a possible D gene (6 bases). V lost 3 bases to trimming and J lost 0 bases, with 13 bases between them. CDR3 length: 16 residues. Germline assignment: CDR1 SGHRS and CDR2 YFSETQ. This chain's CDR3 is CASSSREQLAKNIQYF. For the CDR3, the DNA is TGCGCCAGCAGCTCCCGGGAGCAACTAGCCAAAAACATTCAGTACTTC.

The rearrangement uses TRBV11-2 and TRBJ2-7, with TRBD1 identical over 8 bases. Germline lookup yields CDR1 SGHAT and CDR2 FQNNGV. This CDR3 is built from 16 residues. With V trimmed by 5 bases and J by 3 bases, 12 bases remained unmatched. CDR3 in amino acids: CASSPEPAGGRYEQYF. CDR3 nucleotide sequence: TGTGCCAGCAGCCCAGAACCGGCAGGGGGCCGCTACGAGCAGTACTTC.

V usage is TRBV7-2 and J usage is TRBJ1-4, with D unclear. The V gene lost 2 bases and the J gene lost 0 bases, with 1 base spanning the gap. CDR1 SGHTA and CDR2 FQGNSA come from the germline V gene. The CDR3 is 13 amino acids. DNA for the CDR3: TGTGCCAGCAGCTTAACAACTAATGAAAAACTGTTTTTT. Protein product: CASSLTTNEKLFF.

This chain joins TRBV5-1 and TRBJ1-1; D perhaps matches TRBD1 (5 bases). This CDR3 spans 14 amino acids. From germline, CDR1 is SGHRS and CDR2 YFSETQ. Trimming took off 4 bases at V and 0 bases at J, with 10 bases between the two ends. The CDR3, as DNA: TGCGCCAGCAGCCTGGAGGACATGAACACTGAAGCTTTCTTT. Its translation is CASSLEDMNTEAFF.

This chain uses TRBV2 with TRBJ2-1; TRBD1 is a possible D gene (5 bases). The CDR3 extends over 13 amino acids. Germline assignment: CDR1 SNHLY and CDR2 FYNNEI. The ends were cut back, 10 bases at V and 10 bases at J, with 20 bases in the middle. DNA of the CDR3: TGTGCCACTAGGTCAGCAGTCCACAGGGAGCAGTTCTTC. It yields the protein CATRSAVHREQFF.

V usage is TRBV9 and J usage is TRBJ2-4; 10 bases map to TRBD1. Germline assignment: CDR1 SGDLS and CDR2 YYNGEE. The CDR3 is 15 amino acids. Germline trimming cut 0 bases from V and 7 bases from J; bases unmatched to any gene: 4. The CDR3 DNA reads TGTGCCAGCAGCGTAGCTGGGACAGGGGCCAACATTCAGTACTTC. This encodes CASSVAGTGANIQYF.

V and J are TRBV2 and TRBJ2-5, with D unclear. Per germline, CDR1 SNHLY and CDR2 FYNNEI. The CDR3 loop spans 16 amino acids. V shed 6 bases and J shed 5 bases, with 22 bases lying between them. CDR3 sequence: CASRGLQNLFSETQYF. In nucleotides, the CDR3 is TGTGCCAGCAGGGGTCTGCAAAACCTCTTTTCCGAGACCCAGTACTTC.